Below, one T cell receptor beta chain is given with its context. This clone's antigen is unknown. One base away there is no much larger clone; base qualities are not given. The library came from the immunoSEQ multiplex PCR assay. For the multiplex PCR, a mixture combining 60 forward primers for TCR Vbeta segments and 13 reverse primers for TCR Jbeta segments was used. The CDR3 region of rearranged TCR beta genes was amplified from genomic DNA with a multiplex PCR assay. Amplified TCR beta libraries were sequenced as 87-base-pair reads on the Illumina HiSeq System. Per the source publication's procedure: A later analysis counted about 80 million unique TCR beta chains across the 550 to 700 repertoires, and some 11 million of these chains were shared by at least two donors. Raw reads were error-corrected and collapsed into unique sequences with a nearest-neighbor algorithm that merged closely related sequences to remove PCR and sequencing errors. V, D and J gene segments were assigned by aligning CDR3 sequences to IMGT reference sequences. Each retained sequence needed at least a six-nucleotide match to both a V gene segment and a J gene segment. Rearrangements were classified as productive when the CDR3 lacked stop codons and remained in frame with V and J, and all other rearrangements were classified as non-productive. Following IMGT convention, CDR3 was defined as the stretch from the second conserved V-encoded cysteine up to the conserved J-encoded phenylalanine. Sequences without an unambiguous match to a single V gene segment were excluded from the earlier analysis of 500 to 700 of the donors. In an earlier analysis of 500 to 750 of the donors, V segments were called functional above 56.7% productive rearrangements and were called segregating when the between-donor standard deviation exceeded 5%. To diagnose cytomegalovirus status from the catalog of TCR beta chain sequences, a statistical classification framework was built. In a later analysis, TCR nucleotide sequences were compared against IMGT/GENE-DB human TR gene sequences so that V and J genes could be assigned. Using the TCRdist pipeline, a later analysis assigned CDR3 sequences along with most-parsimonious VDJ recombination scenarios. In a later analysis, each TCR beta chain was defined by its CDR3 amino acid sequence together with its V-gene family, and reads without a unique V-gene family were excluded. To address suspected cross-contamination and a sequencing artifact, a later analysis removed over 500 highly shared, low-generation-probability nucleotide sequences. A later analysis calculated a clonal expansion index for each public chain from normalized within-repertoire ranks of inferred template counts. A later analysis computed generation probabilities with a VDJ recombination model fitted to out-of-frame rearrangements, and checked the results against IGoR. Hypergeometric tests were used in a later analysis to score TCR-TCR, TCR-HLA and TCR-CMV co-occurrence, with a repertoire-size bias correction applied to the TCR pairs. A later analysis estimated false discovery rates by permuting HLA or CMV assignments 20 times. In a later analysis, co-occurring TCRs were grouped using DBSCAN, with TCRdist sequence similarity added in when clustering inside HLA-allele-positive subsets. Repertoires with fewer than 30,000 or more than 120,000 public chains were left out of co-occurrence clustering, as were about 5 repertoires with anomalous nucleotide sharing. Sourced from immuneACCESS, this table was stored by TCRdb with only in-frame sequences that have V and J called. A share of the clones is absent; for the studies checked, an unresolved V gene accounts for under half, and the remainder has no known explanation. The DNA gave D and trimming, while V, J and clone size come from that table. This sample comprises roughly 120,000 clones, roughly four fifths of them detected only once. The leading ten clones occupy about 1.8% of the sample.

In total, 600 or so healthy bone marrow donors made up the cohort. At the time of sampling, all cohort members were nominally healthy, though unrecorded immune exposures were likely present. The donor was CMV seronegative and was included in the group of 352 seronegative cohort members. A peripheral blood sample was collected from each donor, and TCR beta sequencing was performed on peripheral blood mononuclear cells. The Qiagen DNeasy Blood Extraction Kit was used to extract genomic DNA from the blood cell samples. Counted from cysteine to phenylalanine, this CDR3 has 18 amino acids. The DNA shown is the 54-base CDR3, in frame from base 1. The germline V gene (reference sequence) sets CDR1 to SSHAT and CDR2 to FNYEAQ. Trimming removed 1 base from V and 3 bases from J, leaving 18 bases between the germline ends. This sample is drawn from a study of cytomegalovirus exposure and HLA in healthy donors (dated by TCRdb to 2017 to 2019). At the level of the whole study: An earlier analysis of approximately 550 of the donors reported more than 250 Gb of sequence data and around 110 million unique TCR beta sequences from about 179 million T cells. Among 398 genotyped donors of the cohort, an average of around 240,000 unique TCR beta nucleotide sequences were sequenced per donor, roughly 20% of them non-productive. The later analysis used no new phenotypic data to find candidate immune exposures, relying instead on TCR beta sequences and their occurrence across donors. High-throughput TCR immunosequencing, statistical association of individual TCRs with disease status, and machine learning were combined to predict cytomegalovirus infection status. Both class I and class II loci were covered by HLA typing, at four-digit resolution. Typing coverage varied by locus: 629-630 donors for A, B, C, DRB1 and DQB1; roughly 510 for DQA1; 606 for DPA1; 450 to 480 for DPB1. Donor age, sex, ethnicity and CMV serostatus were compiled together with the repertoire data. A later genetic analysis used genome-wide SNP genotypes for about 60% of the roughly 670 donors, treating that subset as a discovery cohort. Roughly five DR-DQ haplotypes were handled as single units for association and clustering because linkage in the cohort was strong. Of the 300 to 500 genotyped donors, 81% were placed in the genetic ancestry cluster associated with self-reported Caucasian donors. An early release that covered some 630 HLA-typed donors contained about 290 gigabases of sequencing data and tens of millions of unique TCR sequences. In an earlier analysis of 500 to 650 of the donors, high-throughput TCR beta sequencing was used to judge whether each TCR beta V gene segment behaved as functional or pseudogenic. A separate validation cohort of 100 to 150 different subjects was used in addition to the roughly 700-subject first cohort. Using immunosequencing, the study profiled T cell repertoires from fewer than 700 subjects and related those repertoires to cytomegalovirus serostatus. A later analysis re-examined previously published TCR beta repertoires from 610 or so donors and added high-resolution HLA genotyping to investigate patterns of TCR occurrence. The study aimed to test whether signatures of past pathogen exposure could be identified by cataloging public T cell receptors. All discovery cohort repertoires had been generated on a single sequencing platform.

Results and caveats for the whole study, not just this receptor: Cytomegalovirus status was reported to be diagnosed by the classifier with high specificity and sensitivity in both the original and validation cohorts. A later analysis found that most CMV-associated TCR beta chains appeared HLA-restricted, with HLA associations seemingly driven largely by CMV exposure. In a later analysis, HLA-associated TCR beta chains showed more clonal expansion and lower generation probabilities than non-associated chains that were equally common. In this cohort, only TCR beta chains were sequenced, and detectable features were limited by the absence of alpha or paired-chain data. The sequencing pipeline was judged likely to have produced a cluster of highly shared sequence variants as a technical artifact. Most TCR sequences were observed very rarely across donors, whereas some public TCRs were present in many individuals. In a later analysis, TCR association rates were found to vary across HLA loci, with the most associated TCRs seen for DRB1 alleles and the fewest for HLA-C alleles. Several of the top co-occurrence clusters appeared to be linked to parvovirus B19, influenza, CMV and Epstein-Barr virus, according to a later analysis. For the cohort, immune exposure information was limited to CMV serostatus. The earlier analysis of approximately 540 of the donors excluded some 16 rarely observed V segments, including chromosome 9 orphons, because counts were too low. Because some donors lacked HLA typing at each locus, the association tests relied only on the typed subset. Broadly in line with IMGT annotations, most TCR beta V segments showed up in productive rearrangements about 90% or about 30% of the time in an earlier analysis of a few hundred of the donors. At a false discovery rate of 0.05, a later analysis linked about 16,000 TCR beta sequences to specific HLA alleles. In a later genetic analysis, a missense DCLRE1C variant was associated with V-gene and J-gene trimming of TCR beta chains, and the association was replicated in an independent cohort. Sequencing depth was assumed to be roughly uniform across donors in the presence/absence analyses, though that assumption may not hold. The 87-base-pair reads could not distinguish some IMGT-functional V segments, including TRBV6-2 and TRBV6-3, so those segments were excluded. In a later genetic analysis, fewer N-insertions in productive TCRs were reported among donors in an Asian-associated ancestry cluster than the roughly 700-donor mean. In the study, 150 to 200 TCR beta chains were listed as associated with cytomegalovirus. When HLA alleles, especially DR and DQ, strongly co-occurred, TCR associations were difficult to assign to individual alleles. A further reported finding was that TCR beta sequences accurately predicted the HLA-A and HLA-B alleles for most subjects in the first cohort. It was suggested by the authors that the approach could potentially be generalized to other disease states and immunological phenotypes. A few of the identified cytomegalovirus-associated TCR beta chains were confirmed in vitro to be specific for cytomegalovirus antigens. Linkage disequilibrium might explain the correlated functional status among segregating V segments, but an unknown experimental factor could not be ruled out.

Sequencing was performed on PBMCs. Rearrangement joined TRBV7-7 to TRBJ2-2; TRBD2 is possibly the D segment (6 matching bases). This TCR was sampled from a man aged 35 to 55 in good health and CMV-seronegative. The sequenced DNA is TGTGCCAGCAGCTTAGGGGGGACCCTAAGGAGGGACACCGGGGAGCTGTTTTTT. Translation gives CASSLGGTLRRDTGELFF. When the CDR3 is completed using the reference TRBV7-7 and TRBJ2-2 genes on either side, the full variable domain is GAGVSQSPRYKVTKRGQDVTLRCDPISSHATLYWYQQALGQGPEFLTYFNYEAQPDKSGLPSDRFSAERPEGSISTLTIQRTEQRDSAMYRCASSLGGTLRRDTGELFFGEGSRLTVL.